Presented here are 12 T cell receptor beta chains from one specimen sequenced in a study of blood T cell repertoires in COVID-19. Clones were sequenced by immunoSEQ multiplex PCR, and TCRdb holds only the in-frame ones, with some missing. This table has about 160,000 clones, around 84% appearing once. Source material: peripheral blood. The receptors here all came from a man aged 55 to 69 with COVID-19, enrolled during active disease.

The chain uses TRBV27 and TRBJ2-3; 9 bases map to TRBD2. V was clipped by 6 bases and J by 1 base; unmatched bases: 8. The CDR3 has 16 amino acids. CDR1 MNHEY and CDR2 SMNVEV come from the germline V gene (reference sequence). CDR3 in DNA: TGTGCCAGCAGACCGATAGCGGGAGCGCGCACAGATACGCAGTATTTT. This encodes CASRPIAGARTDTQYF.

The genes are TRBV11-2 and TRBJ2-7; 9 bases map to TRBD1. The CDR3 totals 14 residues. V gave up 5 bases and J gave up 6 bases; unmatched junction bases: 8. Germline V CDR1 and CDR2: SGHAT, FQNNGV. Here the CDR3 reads CASSTRDRVLEQYF. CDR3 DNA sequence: TGTGCCAGCAGCACCCGGGACAGGGTCCTCGAGCAGTACTTC.

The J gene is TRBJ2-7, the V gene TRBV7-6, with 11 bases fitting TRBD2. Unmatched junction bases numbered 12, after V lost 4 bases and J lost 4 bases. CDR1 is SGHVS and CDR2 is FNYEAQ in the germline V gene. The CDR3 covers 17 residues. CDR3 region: CASSSEAASGRKYEQYF. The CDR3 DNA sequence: TGTGCCAGCAGCTCCGAGGCGGCTAGCGGGAGGAAGTACGAGCAGTACTTC.

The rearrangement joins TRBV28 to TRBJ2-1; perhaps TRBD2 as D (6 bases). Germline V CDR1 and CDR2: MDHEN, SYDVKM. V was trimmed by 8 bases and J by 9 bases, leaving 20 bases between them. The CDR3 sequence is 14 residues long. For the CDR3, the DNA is TGTGCCAGCGGAATGCATGGAGGGGAAAGTGAGCAGTTCTTC. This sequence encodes CASGMHGGESEQFF.

For the CDR3, the DNA is TGCGCCAGCAGACCCCCCGGGACAGGGGGTGGTGGCTACACCTTC. Translated, it gives CASRPPGTGGGGYTF. The rearrangement links TRBV5-1 to TRBJ1-2, with 11 nucleotides matching TRBD1. V shed 5 bases and J 7 bases; nucleotides not matched to a gene: 10. Per germline, CDR1 SGHRS and CDR2 YFSETQ. This CDR3 is 15 amino acids long.

For the CDR3, the DNA is TGTGCCAGCAGCCCTACTAGACAGGGAAACAATGAGCAGTTCTTC. It codes for CASSPTRQGNNEQFF. V usage is TRBV14 and J usage is TRBJ2-1; 7 nucleotides align to TRBD1. The CDR3 totals 15 residues. V lost 4 bases, J lost 5 bases, and 8 bases stayed unmatched. CDR1 and CDR2 from the germline V gene are SGHDN and FVKESK.

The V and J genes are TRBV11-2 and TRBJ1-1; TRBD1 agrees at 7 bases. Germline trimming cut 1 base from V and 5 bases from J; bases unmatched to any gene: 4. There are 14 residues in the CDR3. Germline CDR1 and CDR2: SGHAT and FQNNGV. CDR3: CASSLGGRGTEAFF. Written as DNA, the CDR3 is TGTGCCAGCAGCTTAGGCGGCAGGGGGACTGAAGCTTTCTTT.

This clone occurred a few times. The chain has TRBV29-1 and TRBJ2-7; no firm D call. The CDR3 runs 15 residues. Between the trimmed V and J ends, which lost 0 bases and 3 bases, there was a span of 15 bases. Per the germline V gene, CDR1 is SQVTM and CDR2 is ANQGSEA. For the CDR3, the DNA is TGCAGCGTTGAAGATCGAGGTAGTCGCGGCTACGAGCAGTACTTC. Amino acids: CSVEDRGSRGYEQYF.

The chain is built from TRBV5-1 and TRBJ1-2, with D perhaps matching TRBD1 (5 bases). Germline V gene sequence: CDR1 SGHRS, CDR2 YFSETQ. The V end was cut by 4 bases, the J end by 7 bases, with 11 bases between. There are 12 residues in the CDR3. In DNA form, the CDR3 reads TGCGCCAGCAGCCTCCAGGGACTTGGCTACACCTTC. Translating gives CASSLQGLGYTF.

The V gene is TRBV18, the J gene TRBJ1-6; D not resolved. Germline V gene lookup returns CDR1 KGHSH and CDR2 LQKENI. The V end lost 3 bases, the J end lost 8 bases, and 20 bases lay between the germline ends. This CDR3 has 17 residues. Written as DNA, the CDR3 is TGTGCCAGCTCACCCGCAAGGGTAACATCGGGAGATTCACCCCTCCACTTT. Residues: CASSPARVTSGDSPLHF.

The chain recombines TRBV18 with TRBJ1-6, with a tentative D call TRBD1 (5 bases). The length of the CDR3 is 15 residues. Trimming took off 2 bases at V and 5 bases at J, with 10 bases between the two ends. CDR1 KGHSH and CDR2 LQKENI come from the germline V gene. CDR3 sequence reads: CASSPTGINNSPLHF. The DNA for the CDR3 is TGTGCCAGCTCACCAACAGGAATCAATAATTCACCCCTCCACTTT.

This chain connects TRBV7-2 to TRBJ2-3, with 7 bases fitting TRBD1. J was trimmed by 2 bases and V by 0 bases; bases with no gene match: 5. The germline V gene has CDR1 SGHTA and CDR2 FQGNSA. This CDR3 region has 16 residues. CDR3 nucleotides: TGTGCCAGCAGCTTAGCCCGGACAGGTCACACAGATACGCAGTATTTT. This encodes CASSLARTGHTDTQYF.